The 31 T cell receptor beta chains given below trace back to one sample, sequenced in a study of blood T cell repertoires in COVID-19. Sequencing used immunoSEQ multiplex PCR; TCRdb keeps in-frame clones, though not all of them. The sample records about 230,000 clones, roughly 91% being singletons. Material for sequencing was PBMCs or T cells enriched from blood (not recorded which). These receptors all stem from a woman aged 30 to 39 with acute COVID-19.

This chain links TRBV6-2 or TRBV6-3 with TRBJ2-3; weak D call: TRBD1 (6 bases). Germline-derived CDR1 and CDR2 are MNHEY and SVGEGT. The germline V and J ends were trimmed by 1 base and 0 bases, with 8 bases remaining between them. The CDR3 is 15 residues long. The CDR3 reads CASSYLGASTDTQYF. DNA for the CDR3: TGTGCCAGCAGTTACTTGGGGGCCAGCACAGATACGCAGTATTTT.

The rearrangement joins TRBV7-8 to TRBJ1-5; possibly TRBD1 for D (6 bases). The V gene's germline CDR1 is SGHVS and CDR2 FQNEAQ. The CDR3 loop spans 11 amino acids. The V gene lost 4 bases and the J gene lost 11 bases, with 9 bases spanning the gap. CDR3 loop: CASSSGAAQHF. As DNA, the CDR3 is TGTGCCAGCAGCTCAGGGGCGGCCCAGCATTTT.

The chain is built from TRBV27 and TRBJ1-1; D unclear. Looked up from germline, CDR1 is MNHEY and CDR2 is SMNVEV (reference sequence). V lost 2 bases to trimming and J lost 11 bases, with 18 bases between them. The CDR3 contains 14 residues. DNA of the CDR3: TGTGCCAGCAGTTTAGGAGGTGCCCTTGGGAATGCTTTCTTT. Translation: CASSLGGALGNAFF.

V is TRBV4-1 and J is TRBJ1-5, with D perhaps matching TRBD1 (6 bases). Between the trimmed V and J ends, which lost 2 bases and 1 base, there was a span of 15 bases. From germline, CDR1 is MGHRA and CDR2 YSYEKL. This CDR3 has 17 residues. Written as DNA, the CDR3 is TGCGCCAGCAGCCAACGTTTTTACGACAGGAGCAATCAGCCCCAGCATTTT. This sequence encodes CASSQRFYDRSNQPQHF.

The rearrangement uses TRBV5-8 and TRBJ2-1; 8 bases line up with TRBD1. This CDR3 is 14 amino acids long. In germline, CDR1 is SGHTS, CDR2 YDEGEE. J gave up 6 bases and V 8 bases, and 10 bases lay outside the gene matches. The CDR3 bases are TGTGCCAGGAGGATTATGGGACAGGCCAATGAGCAGTTCTTC. As protein: CARRIMGQANEQFF.

J is TRBJ1-5 and V is TRBV5-6; D remains ambiguous. The CDR3 covers 18 residues. V was cut by 0 bases and J by 4 bases, with 20 bases left in between. Germline-derived CDR1 and CDR2 are SGHDT and YYEEEE. CDR3 sequence reads: CASSLGGWEELANQPQHF. The DNA for the CDR3 is TGTGCCAGCAGCTTGGGAGGCTGGGAGGAACTAGCAAATCAGCCCCAGCATTTT. The variable domain in full, with the rest retrieved from reference TRBV5-6 and TRBJ1-5, is DAGVTQSPTHLIKTRGQQVTLRCSPKSGHDTVSWYQQALGQGPQFIFQYYEEEERQRGNFPDRFSGHQFPNYSSELNVNALLLGDSALYLCASSLGGWEELANQPQHFGDGTRLSIL.

V usage is TRBV9 and J usage is TRBJ1-6, with D unclear. The germline CDR1 and CDR2 sequences are SGDLS and YYNGEE. The CDR3 sequence is 17 residues long. V lost 4 bases, J lost 0 bases, and 14 bases lay in between. The CDR3 nucleotides read TGTGCCAGCAGCCCAGAGGGAGGAAGCTCCTATAATTCACCCCTCCACTTT. It codes for CASSPEGGSSYNSPLHF. The whole variable domain, filled in from reference TRBV9 and TRBJ1-6, reads DSGVTQTPKHLITATGQRVTLRCSPRSGDLSVYWYQQSLDQGLQFLIQYYNGEERAKGNILERFSAQQFPDLHSELNLSSLELGDSALYFCASSPEGGSSYNSPLHFGNGTRLTVT.

The rearrangement uses TRBV7-2 and TRBJ1-2, with TRBD1 identical over 9 bases. There are 14 residues in the CDR3. Per the germline V gene, CDR1 is SGHTA and CDR2 is FQGNSA. Losses at the gene ends were 4 bases for V and 0 bases for J; bases not matched to a gene: 0. The CDR3 DNA is TGTGCCAGCAGCTGGGACAGGGCTAACTATGGCTACACCTTC. As protein: CASSWDRANYGYTF.

The CDR3 loop reads CATSRGWSEGTDTQYF. The CDR3 DNA sequence: TGTGCCACCAGCAGAGGCTGGAGTGAGGGCACAGATACGCAGTATTTT. V and J are TRBV15 and TRBJ2-3; D not resolved. The CDR3 is 16 amino acids. The germline gives CDR1 LNHNV, CDR2 YYDKDF (reference sequence). The V end lost 1 base, the J end lost 1 base, and 12 bases lay between the germline ends.

This clone was observed a single time. CDR3 residues: CASMSSGFFDEQFF. DNA of the CDR3: TGTGCCAGCATGAGTAGCGGATTCTTCGATGAGCAGTTCTTC. J is TRBJ2-1 and V is TRBV27, with D possibly TRBD2 on 6 matching bases. The CDR3 has 14 amino acids. The germline V and J ends were trimmed by 7 bases and 8 bases, with 18 bases remaining between them. The germline CDR1 and CDR2 sequences are MNHEY and SMNVEV (reference sequence).

The V gene is TRBV18, the J gene TRBJ2-5; D might be TRBD2 (7 bases). CDR3 length: 16 amino acids. Per the germline V gene, CDR1 is KGHSH and CDR2 is LQKENI. V was cut by 0 bases and J by 4 bases, with 15 bases left in between. The CDR3 loop is CASSPPGGAPRETQYF. CDR3 bases: TGTGCCAGCTCACCACCGGGGGGGGCTCCCCGAGAGACCCAGTACTTC.

The CDR3 spells CASSVGGTGEIGTEAFF. The CDR3 bases are TGTGCCAGCAGCGTAGGGGGGACAGGGGAGATAGGCACTGAAGCTTTCTTT. This chain links TRBV9 with TRBJ1-1; 10 bases line up with TRBD1. CDR3 length: 17 amino acids. V was clipped by 0 bases and J by 4 bases; unmatched bases: 9. Germline V gene sequence: CDR1 SGDLS, CDR2 YYNGEE.

J is TRBJ2-1 and V is TRBV2; no reliable D call. CDR1 SNHLY and CDR2 FYNNEI come from the germline V gene. The CDR3 loop spans 13 amino acids. The V gene lost 10 bases and the J gene lost 8 bases, with 18 bases spanning the gap. CDR3 in amino acids: CATSSASVHEQFF. The CDR3 region has the DNA TGTGCCACCTCATCAGCCAGCGTCCATGAGCAGTTCTTC.

The chain links TRBV9 to TRBJ1-2, with a possible D match to TRBD1 (5 bases). The CDR3 runs to 12 residues. Germline V CDR1 and CDR2: SGDLS, YYNGEE. The ends were cut back, 4 bases at V and 4 bases at J, with 8 bases in the middle. The CDR3 loop reads CASSPGRYGYTF. CDR3 sequence (DNA): TGTGCCAGCAGCCCAGGGCGCTATGGCTACACCTTC.

The rearrangement uses TRBV6-2 or TRBV6-3 and TRBJ2-7; 9 bases align to TRBD1. The CDR3 length is 16 residues. The germline gives CDR1 MNHEY, CDR2 SVGEGT. After removal of 2 bases from V and 1 base from J, the junction contained 6 bases not matched to a gene. The CDR3 sequence: CASSYIPGQGSYEQYF. In DNA, the CDR3 is TGTGCCAGCAGTTACATTCCGGGACAGGGTTCCTACGAGCAGTACTTC.

In nucleotides, the CDR3 is TGTGCCAGCACCCTGCGGGGGGGCGGGTTTGAGACCCAGTACTTC. This translates into CASTLRGGGFETQYF. J is TRBJ2-5 and V is TRBV2, with TRBD2 matching 9 bases. Germline lookup yields CDR1 SNHLY and CDR2 FYNNEI. V lost 7 bases, J lost 5 bases, and 11 bases stayed unmatched. The CDR3 has 15 amino acids. Full variable domain (missing parts from reference TRBV2 and TRBJ2-5): EPEVTQTPSHQVTQMGQEVILRCVPISNHLYFYWYRQILGQKVEFLVSFYNNEISEKSEIFDDQFSVERPDGSNFTLKIRSTKLEDSAMYFCASTLRGGGFETQYFGPGTRLLVL.

The gene calls are TRBV6-4 and TRBJ2-1; 8 nucleotides align to TRBD1. The CDR3 runs to 15 residues. Germline trimming cut 3 bases from V and 6 bases from J; bases unmatched to any gene: 7. Germline CDR1 is MRHNA and CDR2 is SNTAGT. DNA for the CDR3: TGTGCCAGCAGTGAAAAGACAGGGGAAGGCAATGAGCAGTTCTTC. Amino acids: CASSEKTGEGNEQFF.

This chain joins TRBV6-2 or TRBV6-3 and TRBJ2-5, with TRBD1 matching over 11 bases. The germline gives CDR1 MNHEY, CDR2 SVGEGT. With 0 bases clipped from V and 2 bases from J, the junction kept 2 bases outside the gene matches. This CDR3 has 16 amino acids. CDR3 bases: TGTGCCAGCAGTTACTCCCGGGACAGGGGGCAAGAGACCCAGTACTTC. It encodes CASSYSRDRGQETQYF.

V usage is TRBV19 and J usage is TRBJ1-6; D remains ambiguous. The CDR3 is 18 amino acids. Germline V gives CDR1 LNHDA, CDR2 SQIVND (reference sequence). V lost 3 bases and J 2 bases, leaving 17 bases between the germline ends. CDR3 DNA sequence: TGTGCCAGTAGTATTGCTTCGGCGGGCCTTGCCTATAATTCACCCCTCCACTTT. It encodes CASSIASAGLAYNSPLHF.

The chain uses TRBV7-9 and TRBJ1-1, with 8 bases identical to TRBD1. V shed 2 bases and J 8 bases; nucleotides not matched to a gene: 4. CDR3 length equals 13 residues. Germline assignment: CDR1 SEHNR and CDR2 FQNEAQ (reference sequence). CDR3 sequence: CASSLSRGLEAFF. CDR3 sequence (DNA): TGTGCCAGCAGCTTAAGCAGGGGGCTGGAAGCTTTCTTT.

The CDR3 is CASYWGGEQFF. DNA of the CDR3: TGTGCCAGCTACTGGGGGGGGGAGCAGTTCTTC. The chain uses TRBV11-2 and TRBJ2-1, with TRBD2 matching over 7 bases. Germline values: CDR1 SGHAT, CDR2 FQNNGV. With 8 bases clipped from V and 10 bases from J, the junction kept 5 bases outside the gene matches. The CDR3 runs 11 residues.

The rearrangement uses TRBV13 and TRBJ2-5; a weak D match, TRBD1 (5 bases). This CDR3 is built from 13 residues. Deletions cut 5 bases from V and 3 bases from J, with 10 bases between. Germline V CDR1 and CDR2: PRHDT, FYEKMQ (reference sequence). CDR3 in amino acids: CASSQGSEETQYF. In DNA form, the CDR3 reads TGTGCCAGCAGCCAGGGATCTGAAGAGACCCAGTACTTC.

The rearrangement joins TRBV14 to TRBJ2-6, with a tentative D call TRBD1 (6 bases). Trimming took 4 bases from V and 16 from J, leaving 20 bases between them. The CDR3 is 14 amino acids. The V gene's germline CDR1 is SGHDN and CDR2 FVKESK. The CDR3 coding sequence is TGTGCCAGCAGCCGTCCCGGTACAGGGCTCCTGCTGACTTTC. It encodes CASSRPGTGLLLTF.

The gene calls are TRBV19 and TRBJ1-4, with TRBD1 as a possible D gene (5 bases). The CDR3 loop spans 14 amino acids. V shed 3 bases and J shed 2 bases, with 7 bases lying between them. Germline CDR1 LNHDA, CDR2 SQIVND (reference sequence). CDR3 in DNA: TGTGCCAGTAGTATCGGGGGGACTAATGAAAAACTGTTTTTT. It encodes CASSIGGTNEKLFF.

The gene calls are TRBV6-5 and TRBJ1-2; 9 positions match TRBD1. The CDR3 totals 15 residues. Germline values: CDR1 MNHEY, CDR2 SVGAGI. The J segment lost 1 base and the V segment lost 6 bases, leaving 6 bases of the junction unmatched. The CDR3 loop is CASRSGTGSNYGYTF. The DNA for the CDR3 is TGTGCCAGCAGGAGCGGGACAGGGAGTAACTATGGCTACACCTTC.

The V and J genes are TRBV19 and TRBJ1-5; tentatively, D is TRBD1 (6 bases). Trimming took off 3 bases at V and 7 bases at J, with 25 bases between the two ends. This CDR3 spans 18 amino acids. In germline, CDR1 is LNHDA, CDR2 SQIVND (reference sequence). In DNA, the CDR3 is TGTGCCAGTAGTATCGTAGGAGAGGGCAGGGGTTCTTACCAGCCCCAGCATTTT. It yields the protein CASSIVGEGRGSYQPQHF.

This sequence joins TRBV7-7 and TRBJ2-3, with 8 bases fitting TRBD2. This CDR3 region has 17 residues. V trimming: 1 base; J trimming: 0 bases; junction bases outside the gene matches: 6. Germline V gene data show CDR1 as SSHAT and CDR2 as FNYEAQ (reference sequence). The DNA of the CDR3 is TGTGCCAGCAGCTTAGGAAAAGCGGGGGCTAGCACAGATACGCAGTATTTT. It encodes CASSLGKAGASTDTQYF.

This rearrangement joins TRBV30 to TRBJ1-3; 8 nucleotides agree with TRBD1. The V and J ends lost 1 base and 0 bases, in that order; junction bases with no gene match: 5. CDR3 length: 16 residues. From germline, CDR1 is GTSNPN and CDR2 SVGIG (reference sequence). For the CDR3, the DNA is TGTGCCTGGAGTGAGGGACAGGCCAACTCTGGAAACACCATATATTTT. Translating it yields CAWSEGQANSGNTIYF.

The chain has TRBV18 and TRBJ2-3, with 7 bases that match TRBD2. With 4 bases clipped from V and 0 bases from J, the junction kept 4 bases outside the gene matches. Germline V gene data show CDR1 as KGHSH and CDR2 as LQKENI. The CDR3 contains 15 residues. The chain's CDR3 is CASSQLAKSTDTQYF. The CDR3 bases are TGTGCCAGCTCACAACTAGCGAAGAGCACAGATACGCAGTATTTT.

The chain combines TRBV23-1 with TRBJ1-6, with 9 nucleotides matching TRBD1. TRBV23-1 is designated an ORF whose function remains uncertain. The length of the CDR3 is 17 residues. After removal of 0 bases from V and 11 bases from J, the junction contained 11 bases not matched to a gene. In DNA, the CDR3 is TGCGCCAGCAGTCAATCGATTTTGGGACAGGGAGGAACACCCCTCCACTTT. Translation gives CASSQSILGQGGTPLHF.

The chain combines TRBV11-2 with TRBJ2-2; 7 bases map to TRBD2. V was pared by 3 bases and J by 5 bases, with 6 bases of the junction left unmatched. This CDR3 spans 15 amino acids. CDR1 and CDR2 (germline): SGHAT, FQNNGV. CDR3 nucleotide sequence: TGTGCCAGCAGCTTTGGAGCGGGGTGGACCGGGGAGCTGTTTTTT. Translation gives CASSFGAGWTGELFF.